The 5 T cell receptor beta chains in this list originate from one sample, sequenced in a study of Ad26.COV2.S vaccination and SARS-CoV-2 variants. The data were produced by immunoSEQ multiplex PCR, yet TCRdb's version contains in-frame clones alone and is incomplete. The sample carries roughly 700,000 clones, more than 80% recorded once. Treatment defined: 15 to 20 received Ad26.COV2.S at low or high dose, single or two shots; about five received placebo; per-sample allocation not given. The study sampled participants on day 63 after the first vaccine or placebo injection. This specimen was peripheral blood, taken in a trial of Ad26.COV2.S vaccine versus placebo. These receptors were taken from a person between 18 and 65 years old who received the Ad26.COV2.S COVID-19 vaccine or a placebo.

This sequence joins TRBV27 and TRBJ2-7; no firm D call. The germline CDR1 and CDR2 sequences are MNHEY and SMNVEV (reference sequence). Trimming removed 4 bases at V and 5 bases at J, with 12 bases between. This CDR3 region has 13 residues. DNA of the CDR3: TGTGCCAGCAGTTCCTCGGGCCCGCACGAGCAGTACTTC. This sequence encodes CASSSSGPHEQYF.

The chain links TRBV6-6 to TRBJ2-1; D is perhaps TRBD2 (6 bases). CDR3 size: 16 residues. CDR1 and CDR2 (germline): MNHNY, SVGAGI (reference sequence). Trimming shortened V by 2 bases and J by 5 bases, and 16 bases separated the two germline ends. The chain's CDR3 is CASSYPRRLAHNEQFF. The CDR3 DNA is TGTGCCAGCAGTTACCCTAGGAGGCTAGCGCACAATGAGCAGTTCTTC.

The rearrangement joins TRBV9 to TRBJ2-2; unclear D gene. The CDR3 spans 12 residues. Germline V lookup: CDR1 SGDLS, CDR2 YYNGEE. V lost 0 bases and J lost 7, with 4 bases in between. The CDR3 region is CASSVDNGELFF. The CDR3 region has the DNA TGTGCCAGCAGCGTAGATAACGGGGAGCTGTTTTTT. Filled out from reference TRBV9 and TRBJ2-2, the complete variable domain reads DSGVTQTPKHLITATGQRVTLRCSPRSGDLSVYWYQQSLDQGLQFLIQYYNGEERAKGNILERFSAQQFPDLHSELNLSSLELGDSALYFCASSVDNGELFFGEGSRLTVL.

The chain links TRBV5-4 to TRBJ2-6; unclear D gene. The V end was cut by 4 bases, the J end by 0 bases, with 20 bases between. Germline V gives CDR1 SGHNT, CDR2 YYREEE (reference sequence). The CDR3 is made up of 19 amino acids. The CDR3 loop is CASSPRAPVPDSGANVLTF. Written as DNA, the CDR3 is TGTGCCAGCAGCCCCCGGGCCCCTGTGCCGGACTCTGGGGCCAACGTCCTGACTTTC.

The sample holds a few counts of this clone. The rearrangement uses TRBV5-1 and TRBJ1-3; no definite D call. The germline V gene has CDR1 SGHRS and CDR2 YFSETQ. This CDR3 contains 14 residues. Trimming shortened V by 5 bases and J by 3 bases, and 12 bases separated the two germline ends. Here the CDR3 DNA reads TGCGCCAGCAGGGGCGCCAAAGGTGGAAACACCATATATTTT. This sequence encodes CASRGAKGGNTIYF.